A single sample gave rise to the 26 T cell receptor beta chains below, sequenced in a study of glioma-infiltrating T cells. Using RNA template, CDR3s of TCR alpha and beta were amplified with iRepertoire arm-PCR. TCRdb ran MiXCR on the multiplex PCR reads and lists one entry per CDR3 protein. The table includes around 190,000 distinct CDR3 sequences, around 40% detected once. What was sequenced was glioma tissue, nonneoplastic brain tissue, or PBMCs (not recorded which). The receptors stem from a human donor with low-grade glioma or glioblastoma, undergoing nonglioma brain surgery, or in good health (not recorded which).

This clonotype came up many times. The gene calls are TRBV20-1 and TRBJ1-1; D gene uncertain. Germline CDR1 is DFQATT and CDR2 is SNEGSKA (reference sequence). V was cut by 0 bases and J by 0 bases, with 5 bases left in between. The CDR3 is 13 amino acids. DNA of the CDR3: TGCAGTGCTAGAGATCGTCTGAACACTGAAGCTTTCTTT. Translating it yields CSARDRLNTEAFF.

Notes on this clonotype: Given a much more abundant clone one base away, this may be a read error. This sequence joins TRBV19 and TRBJ1-5; D perhaps matches TRBD1 (5 bases). The CDR3 consists of 15 residues. Germline V gene sequence: CDR1 LNHDA, CDR2 SQIVND (reference sequence). Trimming took off 4 bases at V and 7 bases at J, with 17 bases between the two ends. In DNA, the CDR3 is TGTGCCAGTAGTAAGCACTTCGGGAAGGGGCAGCCCCAGCATTTT. Translating gives CASSKHFGKGQPQHF.

Remarks on this clonotype: With a much larger clone just one base away, this may be a read error. V is TRBV28 and J is TRBJ1-2; D perhaps matches TRBD1 (6 bases). Germline CDR1 reads MDHEN; CDR2 reads SYDVKM. The CDR3 contains 15 residues. Trimming pared 6 bases from V and 4 bases from J, leaving 18 bases between. The CDR3 DNA sequence: TGTGCCAGCAGGGACAGTGGCGCTACGGTCTATGGCTACACCTTC. Protein: CASRDSGATVYGYTF.

For the CDR3, the DNA is TGTGCCAGCAGCCAAGGGCTAAGGAACACTGAAGCTTTCTTT. This sequence encodes CASSQGLRNTEAFF. V usage is TRBV3-1 and J usage is TRBJ1-1; D ambiguous. Trimming cost V 1 base and J 1 base, with 7 bases left between them. From germline, CDR1 is LGHDT and CDR2 YNNKEL (reference sequence). This CDR3 contains 14 residues.

Comment on this clonotype: It may be a read error: a sequence one base away is much more abundant. The chain joins TRBV15 to TRBJ2-2; D gene uncertain. CDR3 length equals 14 residues. Germline loops: CDR1 LNHNV, CDR2 YYDKDF (reference sequence). The CDR3, as DNA: TGTGCCACCAGAAGAGATTTGGCAGCCGGGGAGCTGTTTTTT. Translated: CATRRDLAAGELFF. Together with reference TRBV15 and TRBJ2-2, the CDR3 gives the full variable domain: DAMVIQNPRYQVTQFGKPVTLSCSQTLNHNVMYWYQQKSSQAPKLLFHYYDKDFNNEADTPDNFQSRRPNTSFCFLDIRSPGLGDTAMYLCATRRDLAAGELFFGEGSRLTVL.

A note on this clonotype: Given a much more abundant clone one base away, this may be a read error. The chain combines TRBV28 with TRBJ2-1, with 7 bases lining up with TRBD1. This CDR3 region has 15 residues. Germline CDR1 and CDR2: MDHEN and SYDVKM. V dropped 7 bases and J dropped 0; count of bases not matched to a gene: 6. The CDR3 nucleotides read TGTGCCAGCATACCGACAGGGAGCTCCTACAATGAGCAGTTCTTC. Amino acid sequence: CASIPTGSSYNEQFF.

To note about this clonotype: The junction differs from germline at one of its ends, possibly a read error. The chain employs TRBV19 and TRBJ1-1; the D gene is possibly TRBD1 (5 bases). The V gene's germline CDR1 is LNHDA and CDR2 SQIVND (reference sequence). The CDR3 extends over 13 amino acids. The CDR3 is CASSPQGLAEALF. For the CDR3, the DNA is TGTGCCAGTAGTCCCCAGGGACTCGCTGAAGCTTTATTT.

This clonotype was seen a handful of times. The V call is TRBV10-3, the J call TRBJ2-1, with unresolved D. Trimming removed 0 bases at V and 6 bases at J, with 9 bases between. The CDR3 has 14 residues. The germline V gene encodes CDR1 ENHRY and CDR2 SYGVKD. The DNA for the CDR3 is TGTGCCATCAGTGAGTCCGGGCTCCTCAATGAGCAGTTCTTC. This encodes CAISESGLLNEQFF.

V and J are TRBV19 and TRBJ2-1; possibly TRBD1 or TRBD2 for D (6 bases each). The CDR3 sequence is 14 residues long. Germline V gene data show CDR1 as LNHDA and CDR2 as SQIVND (reference sequence). V was shortened by 9 bases and J by 12 bases, with 24 bases between the two germline ends. The DNA of the CDR3 is TGTGCCAGCACCCAAGGGGGAGGACCAGTTATGCAGTTCTTC. Amino acid sequence: CASTQGGGPVMQFF.

This clonotype was seen once. A much larger clone differs by one base, so this may be a read error. This chain links TRBV5-1 with TRBJ2-5; D unclear. Germline assignment: CDR1 SGHRS and CDR2 YFSETQ. This CDR3 contains 15 residues. CDR3 DNA sequence: TGCGCCAGCAGCTTTTCGATAGGGAACCAAGGGACCCAGTACTTC. Translating gives CASSFSIGNQGTQYF.

This clonotype was seen just once. It may be a read error: a sequence one base away is much more abundant. The chain couples TRBV7-9 to TRBJ2-2; TRBD2 might be the D (6 bases). Trimming pared 6 bases from V and 6 bases from J, leaving 8 bases between. Per the germline V gene, CDR1 is SEHNR and CDR2 is FQNEAQ (reference sequence). The CDR3 runs 12 residues. The CDR3, as DNA: TGTGCCAGCAGAGAGCGGGCCGGGGAGCTGTTTTTT. It translates to CASRERAGELFF.

The V call is TRBV5-4, the J call TRBJ1-3, with no clear D. The germline V gene has CDR1 SGHNT and CDR2 YYREEE (reference sequence). This CDR3 has 12 amino acids. V was cut by 0 bases and J by 10 bases, with 8 bases left in between. Here the CDR3 reads CASSLGKGTIYF. CDR3 DNA sequence: TGTGCCAGCAGCTTGGGGAAAGGTACCATATATTTT.

Note on this clonotype: The CDR3 end shows no conserved phenylalanine or tryptophan, and so a read error is likely. No DNA is shown, since the ends of the CDR3 on it are uncertain; the CDR3 is the one TCRdb lists. The gene calls are TRBV6-2 or TRBV6-3 and TRBJ1-1; TRBD1, the D gene given by the table, was not confirmed from the DNA. The V gene's germline CDR1 is MNHEY and CDR2 SVGEGT. The length of the CDR3 is 14 amino acids, counting both ends. The CDR3 reads CASSHGGDRTESFL.

As to this clonotype: A junction end diverges from the germline sequence, so it may reflect a read error. The rearrangement joins TRBV7-2 to TRBJ1-5; D call uncertain. The CDR3 has 13 amino acids. Germline-derived CDR1 and CDR2 are SGHTA and FQGNSA. CDR3 bases: TGTGCCAGCAGCCCGGATAGCAATCAGCCCAAGCATTTC. It yields the protein CASSPDSNQPKHF.

Comment on this clonotype: A much larger clone sits a single nucleotide away, making a read error possible. No conserved phenylalanine or tryptophan is present at the end of the CDR3, so a read error is the likely explanation. This CDR3 reads CASREPRGHNYGYTL. For the CDR3, the DNA is TGTGCCAGCAGAGAACCCAGGGGTCATAACTATGGCTACACCTTA. The chain joins TRBV28 to TRBJ1-2, with a weak D call TRBD1 (6 bases). Germline V lookup: CDR1 MDHEN, CDR2 SYDVKM. The CDR3 totals 15 residues. V was trimmed by 6 bases and J by 1 base, leaving 15 bases between them.

This clonotype was detected only once. A single base separates this from a much larger clone, so it may be a read error. The CDR3: CSARDSGARVHEKFF. DNA of the CDR3: TGCAGTGCTAGAGATAGTGGCGCCAGGGTCCATGAGAAGTTCTTC. The chain recombines TRBV20-1 with TRBJ2-1; tentatively, D is TRBD1 (5 bases). Germline V lookup: CDR1 DFQATT, CDR2 SNEGSKA (reference sequence). The CDR3 totals 15 residues.

The chain combines TRBV20-1 with TRBJ2-3, with D possibly being TRBD1 or TRBD2 (5 bases each). V was trimmed by 5 bases and J by 6 bases, leaving 18 bases between them. The CDR3 contains 14 residues. Germline V gene lookup returns CDR1 DFQATT and CDR2 SNEGSKA (reference sequence). CDR3 amino acids: CSASSWRGVDTQYF. The CDR3, as DNA: TGCAGTGCTTCTTCATGGAGAGGGGTCGATACGCAGTATTTT.

This clonotype was seen more than once but under ten times. This CDR3 is CASSQDPGQGLSKPQHF. CDR3 DNA: TGTGCCAGCAGCCAAGATCCGGGACAGGGGCTTTCTAAGCCCCAGCATTTT. The rearrangement uses TRBV3-1 and TRBJ1-5; 10 nucleotides agree with TRBD1. CDR3 length equals 17 residues. The germline V gene has CDR1 LGHDT and CDR2 YNNKEL (reference sequence). The J segment lost 8 bases and the V segment lost 0 bases, leaving 10 bases of the junction unmatched.

This clonotype was recorded many times. The chain carries TRBV6-1 and TRBJ2-6; D uncertain. The CDR3 covers 14 residues. Per germline, CDR1 MNHNS and CDR2 SASEGT. The V and J ends lost 6 bases and 0 bases respectively, with 6 bases between them. The CDR3 DNA is TGTGCCAGCAGCTCAAGCTCTGGGGCCAACGTCCTGACTTTC. Protein product: CASSSSSGANVLTF.

The chain joins TRBV5-8 to TRBJ2-3; 7 nucleotides line up with TRBD2. Trimming took 4 bases from V and 6 from J; bases not matched to a gene: 11. This CDR3 contains 15 residues. Germline CDR1 SGHTS, CDR2 YDEGEE. CDR3 DNA sequence: TGTGCCAGCAGCGCCAAGCGGGGCCCAGGGGATACGCAGTATTTT. This translates into CASSAKRGPGDTQYF.

In its sample, this clonotype was seen once. This clone may be a read error of a much larger clone one base away. The genes are TRBV5-5 and TRBJ2-1; 9 nucleotides agree with TRBD2. Trimming cost V 5 bases and J 7 bases; bases outside gene matches: 10. Germline loops: CDR1 SGHKS, CDR2 YYEKEE (reference sequence). CDR3 length: 15 residues. As DNA, the CDR3 is TGTGCCAGCAGTGAGTCAGATCTAGCGGGAAATGAGCAGTTCTTC. Translated: CASSESDLAGNEQFF. Supplemented by reference TRBV5-5 and TRBJ2-1, the full variable domain reads DAGVTQSPTHLIKTRGQQVTLRCSPISGHKSVSWYQQVLGQGPQFIFQYYEKEERGRGNFPDRFSARQFPNYSSELNVNALLLGDSALYLCASSESDLAGNEQFFGPGTRLTVL.

The chain employs TRBV19 and TRBJ2-2; TRBD1 agrees at 9 bases. The CDR3 runs to 16 residues. The germline V gene encodes CDR1 LNHDA and CDR2 SQIVND (reference sequence). Trimming removed 5 bases from V and 1 base from J; junction bases left unmatched: 5. The CDR3 reads CASSVGTGKNTGELFF. The DNA of the CDR3 is TGTGCCAGTAGTGTTGGGACAGGGAAGAACACCGGGGAGCTGTTTTTT.

This clonotype was detected only a few times. J is TRBJ2-7 and V is TRBV3-1, with D tentatively TRBD2 (6 bases). CDR3 size: 14 residues. The germline CDR1 and CDR2 sequences are LGHDT and YNNKEL (reference sequence). V was cut by 3 bases and J by 1 base, with 10 bases left in between. CDR3 amino acids: CASSHGGISYEQYF. The CDR3 region has the DNA TGTGCCAGCAGCCACGGGGGTATATCCTACGAGCAGTACTTC.

The chain has TRBV4-1 and TRBJ2-2; 7 bases line up with TRBD2. The germline V gene encodes CDR1 MGHRA and CDR2 YSYEKL. The CDR3 is 15 residues long. Trimming at V came to 3 bases and at J to 7 bases, leaving 8 bases not matched to a gene. This chain's CDR3 is CASSHGFTSDGELFF. CDR3 DNA: TGCGCCAGCAGCCATGGTTTCACTAGCGACGGGGAGCTGTTTTTT.

This chain connects TRBV4-1 to TRBJ1-1, with 8 bases that match TRBD1. This CDR3 is 17 amino acids long. Germline lookup yields CDR1 MGHRA and CDR2 YSYEKL. V dropped 4 bases and J dropped 1; count of bases not matched to a gene: 11. This CDR3 reads CASSLSMTRGPNTEAFF. The CDR3 nucleotides read TGCGCCAGCAGCCTAAGTATGACCAGGGGGCCGAACACTGAAGCTTTCTTT.

Written as DNA, the CDR3 is TGTGCCAGCAGCCGGGGGGGTGCCTACGAGCAGTACTTC. Amino acids: CASSRGGAYEQYF. The V gene is TRBV11-2, the J gene TRBJ2-7; TRBD2 aligns across 8 bases. V was pared by 5 bases and J by 2 bases, with 2 bases of the junction left unmatched. The germline V gene encodes CDR1 SGHAT and CDR2 FQNNGV. There are 13 residues in the CDR3.